These T cell receptor beta chains were read from a single sample in a study of cytomegalovirus exposure and HLA in healthy donors. TCRdb keeps only in-frame clones here, not all; method: immunoSEQ multiplex PCR. The sample records about 180,000 clones, more than 70% being singletons. The specimen sequenced was PBMCs. These receptors were obtained from a girl aged 10 to 17 in good health and CMV-seropositive. The CDR3 runs from the conserved cysteine through the conserved F or W. A D gene is named only where the DNA matches it firmly. Size is omitted from some rows. Given values are once, few, many or a class for expanded clones.

abundance	d_gene	j_gene	v_gene	CDR3aa	CDR3nt
-	-	TRBJ2-1	TRBV14	CASSRFTGAYNEQFF	TGTGCCAGCAGCCGATTCACCGGGGCCTACAATGAGCAGTTCTTC
-	-	TRBJ2-3	TRBV19	CASRRRPGADTQYF	TGTGCCAGTAGGAGACGTCCAGGGGCAGATACGCAGTATTTT
-	-	TRBJ2-3	TRBV2	CASSGLVDFTTDTQYF	TGTGCCAGCAGTGGTCTCGTCGACTTTACCACAGATACGCAGTATTTT
-	TRBD2	TRBJ2-1	TRBV5-1	CASRAGGRSYNEQFF	TGCGCCAGCAGGGCGGGAGGCCGATCCTACAATGAGCAGTTCTTC
-	TRBD1	TRBJ2-3	TRBV10-3	CAIRKDRAPSTDTQYF	TGTGCCATCAGGAAGGACAGGGCACCTTCCACAGATACGCAGTATTTT
few	TRBD1	TRBJ1-1	TRBV6-5	CASSYRAGGPEAFF	TGTGCCAGCAGTTACCGGGCAGGGGGCCCTGAAGCTTTCTTT
-	-	TRBJ1-5	TRBV4-1	CASSQVIGDNQPQHF	TGCGCCAGCAGCCAAGTGATAGGGGATAATCAGCCCCAGCATTTT
-	-	TRBJ1-1	TRBV19	CASSIEGGTEAFF	TGTGCCAGTAGTATCGAAGGGGGCACTGAAGCTTTCTTT
-	-	TRBJ1-3	TRBV5-8	CASSRRTVSSGNTIYF	TGTGCCAGCAGCAGAAGGACAGTAAGCTCTGGAAACACCATATATTTT
-	-	TRBJ2-7	TRBV7-2	CASSLGRGLRATYEQYF	TGTGCCAGCAGCTTAGGTCGCGGTTTGAGGGCAACCTACGAGCAGTACTTC
-	-	TRBJ2-7	TRBV11-2	CASSFSLGAEQYF	TGTGCCAGCAGCTTTAGCCTTGGGGCGGAGCAGTACTTC
-	TRBD1	TRBJ2-5	TRBV29-1	CSGSPGTGLETQYF	TGCAGCGGGAGTCCCGGGACAGGGTTGGAGACCCAGTACTTC
-	TRBD1	TRBJ1-2	TRBV7-2	CASSLDRGENYGYTF	TGTGCCAGCAGCTTGGACAGGGGAGAGAACTATGGCTACACCTTC
-	TRBD2	TRBJ2-4	TRBV18	CASSPPGLAGGTDIQYF	TGTGCCAGCTCACCACCGGGACTAGCGGGAGGTACGGACATTCAGTACTTC
few	-	TRBJ1-5	TRBV11-2	CASSPGRGSNQPQHF	TGTGCCAGCAGCCCGGGGAGGGGGAGCAATCAGCCCCAGCATTTT
-	-	TRBJ2-5	TRBV10-1	CASQRSNQETQYF	TGCGCCAGCCAGAGGAGTAACCAAGAGACCCAGTACTTC
few	-	TRBJ2-2	TRBV9	CASSVGRLVATGELFF	TGTGCCAGCAGCGTAGGTCGACTAGTCGCCACCGGGGAGCTGTTTTTT
-	TRBD2	TRBJ2-3	TRBV30	CAWSLTSGLWEDTQYF	TGTGCCTGGAGTTTAACTAGCGGGCTCTGGGAGGATACGCAGTATTTT
-	TRBD2	TRBJ2-2	TRBV6-5	CASSWLAGSTGELFF	TGTGCCAGCAGTTGGCTAGCGGGTAGCACCGGGGAGCTGTTTTTT
-	TRBD1	TRBJ1-4	TRBV29-1	CSVQGATNKKLFF	TGCAGCGTACAGGGGGCGACTAATAAAAAACTGTTTTTT
-	-	TRBJ1-5	TRBV6-1	CASIAPGDQPQHF	TGTGCCAGCATTGCTCCAGGGGATCAGCCCCAGCATTTT
-	TRBD2	TRBJ2-5	TRBV30	CAWSVAGGGSQETQYF	TGTGCCTGGAGTGTGGCCGGGGGGGGGAGCCAAGAGACCCAGTACTTC
-	-	TRBJ1-4	TRBV2	CATQQPPPGGKLFF	TGTGCCACCCAGCAGCCCCCGCCGGGGGGAAAACTGTTTTTT
-	-	TRBJ1-5	TRBV5-6	CASSLLAGAGSNQPQHF	TGTGCCAGCAGCTTGTTAGCTGGCGCCGGGAGCAATCAGCCCCAGCATTTT
-	TRBD1	TRBJ2-6	TRBV19	CASSRGQGATGANVLTF	TGTGCCAGTAGTAGAGGACAGGGGGCCACTGGGGCCAACGTCCTGACTTTC
few	-	TRBJ1-2	TRBV5-1	CASSLGQGNYGYTF	TGCGCCAGCAGCTTGGGGCAGGGAAACTATGGCTACACCTTC
few	-	TRBJ2-7	TRBV9	CASSVVSGGEQYF	TGTGCCAGCAGCGTAGTGTCCGGAGGCGAGCAGTACTTC
-	-	TRBJ2-1	TRBV29-1	CSVGQEKFF	TGCAGCGTTGGACAAGAAAAGTTCTTC
-	TRBD1	TRBJ2-7	TRBV19	CASSGRDRGYEQYF	TGTGCCAGTAGTGGCCGGGACAGGGGGTACGAGCAGTACTTC
-	-	TRBJ1-2	TRBV7-9	CASSLKFAEFYGYTF	TGTGCCAGCAGCTTAAAGTTTGCGGAATTTTATGGCTACACCTTC
-	TRBD2	TRBJ2-5	TRBV11-2	CASSPGLAGKTQYF	TGTGCCAGCAGCCCTGGACTAGCGGGGAAGACCCAGTACTTC
-	-	TRBJ1-2	TRBV10-3	CAITRDTGSGYTF	TGTGCCATCACTCGGGACACCGGCTCAGGCTACACCTTC
-	TRBD2	TRBJ2-3	TRBV25-1	CASSPLRTSGSSTDTQYF	TGTGCCAGCAGTCCCCTGCGGACTAGCGGGAGTAGCACAGATACGCAGTATTTT
few	-	TRBJ1-1	TRBV30	CAWSPDRFEAFF	TGTGCCTGGAGTCCGGACAGATTTGAAGCTTTCTTT
-	-	TRBJ2-1	TRBV11-1	CASSLATYNEQFF	TGTGCCAGCAGCTTAGCCACCTACAATGAGCAGTTCTTC
-	TRBD2	TRBJ2-3	TRBV7-9	CASSSLLSGSWDTQYF	TGTGCCAGCAGCTCCCTTCTGAGCGGGAGTTGGGATACGCAGTATTTT
-	-	TRBJ2-1	TRBV7-2	CASRTRTNRQFF	TGTGCCAGCAGGACCCGGACTAACCGGCAGTTCTTC
-	TRBD1	TRBJ2-1	TRBV9	CASSVGGQVYNEQFF	TGTGCCAGCAGCGTAGGGGGACAGGTTTACAATGAGCAGTTCTTC
-	TRBD2	TRBJ2-7	TRBV4-3	CASSPDGLAGGYEQYF	TGCGCCAGCAGCCCAGACGGCCTAGCGGGAGGTTACGAGCAGTACTTC